This T cell receptor beta chain was identified in a study of blood T cell repertoires in COVID-19. The germline V gene has CDR1 LNHDA and CDR2 SQIVND (reference sequence). The junction had 8 bases not matched to a gene; V was cut back by 5 bases and J by 7 bases. The CDR3 is made up of 15 amino acids. Clones were sequenced by immunoSEQ multiplex PCR, and TCRdb holds only the in-frame ones, with some missing. The sample includes roughly 260,000 clones, about 88% of them seen just once. The chain links TRBV19 to TRBJ1-6; the match to TRBD1 covers 7 bases. What was sequenced was peripheral blood. This sequence originates from a middle-aged woman who had recovered from COVID-19. CDR3 sequence: CASSAPGTANSPLHF. The CDR3 region has the DNA TGTGCCAGTAGTGCCCCCGGGACAGCAAATTCACCCCTCCACTTT.